This TCR beta chain was documented in a study of T cell responses to AZD1222 COVID-19 vaccine. The method was immunoSEQ multiplex PCR; TCRdb's version includes in-frame clones alone and lacks a portion of them. This table holds 100,000 or so clones, approximately 90% found once. The sample was peripheral blood, taken on day 0 of AZD1222 vaccination. The TCR originated in an adult in good health.

The CDR3 loop reads CASSRGLAGAMETQYF. For the CDR3, the DNA is TGTGCCAGCAGCCGGGGACTAGCGGGAGCCATGGAGACCCAGTACTTC. The chain has TRBV11-2 and TRBJ2-5; 14 bases agree with TRBD2. V lost 5 bases and J lost 5; bases outside the gene matches: 7. The CDR3 length is 16 residues. Germline V gene data show CDR1 as SGHAT and CDR2 as FQNNGV.